This T cell receptor beta chain originates from a study of glioma-infiltrating T cells. Study-wide findings and caveats: Gliomas, especially low-grade, showed above-expected tissue-blood divergence; non-neoplastic patients showed below.

V was clipped by 0 bases and J by 6 bases, with 10 bases between them. The CDR3 consists of 14 residues. Germline values: CDR1 LGHNA, CDR2 YNFKEQ. In this sample, this clonotype turned up many times. Its target is not known. Using RNA template, CDR3s of TCR alpha and beta were amplified with iRepertoire arm-PCR. Each CDR3 protein gets one entry after TCRdb re-called the multiplex PCR reads with MiXCR. The table includes roughly 190,000 distinct CDR3 sequences, about 31% detected once. Source material: glioma tissue, nonneoplastic brain tissue, or PBMCs (not recorded which). This chain joins TRBV4-2 and TRBJ2-3, with D perhaps matching TRBD1 (6 bases). The receptor's source is a human donor with low-grade glioma or glioblastoma, undergoing nonglioma brain surgery, or in good health (not recorded which). CDR3 sequence: CASSQDRGQDTQYF. CDR3 nucleotide sequence: TGTGCCAGCAGCCAAGATCGTGGACAGGATACGCAGTATTTT.